This is a list of T cell receptor beta chains from one sample in a study of graft-versus-host responses after intestinal transplantation. These receptors' antigens are unknown. TCRdb's copy holds only in-frame clones and misses some; the assay was immunoSEQ multiplex PCR. The sample gives about 120,000 clones, around 95% of which show up once; over 2.5% is in the top ten. Sequencing was performed on unstimulated CD8+ T cells sorted from spleen or lymph node cells, taken before intestinal transplant. The receptor set was obtained from a human donor who received an intestinal transplant. CDR3s include the opening cysteine and the closing phenylalanine or tryptophan. D genes are given only for firm matches. Clone size appears in some rows only: once, few, many, or a class for an expanded clone.

>TRBD2|12|-|TRBJ2-5|TRBV19
TGTGCCAGTAGTATGGGGGGGGAGACCCAGTACTTC
CASSMGGETQYF
>TRBD2|14|-|TRBJ2-7|TRBV28
TGTGCCAGCAATTTTGGCGGGAGGGTTTACGAGCAGTACTTC
CASNFGGRVYEQYF
>-|16|-|TRBJ2-1|TRBV9
TGTGCCAGCAGCGTAGCTGGTGGAGGGAAATCCAATGAGCAGTTCTTC
CASSVAGGGKSNEQFF
>TRBD2|17|-|TRBJ2-3|TRBV7-2
TGTGCCAGCAGCTCTGGACTAGCGGGAGGGGACACAGATACGCAGTATTTT
CASSSGLAGGDTDTQYF
>-|15|-|TRBJ1-1|TRBV28
TGTGCCAGCAGTTTATGGCAAGAAATGAACACTGAAGCTTTCTTT
CASSLWQEMNTEAFF
>-|16|-|TRBJ1-1|TRBV4-2
TGTGCCAGCAGCCACCCCGCGGGAGGTCTGAACACTGAAGCTTTCTTT
CASSHPAGGLNTEAFF
>TRBD2|15|once|TRBJ2-5|TRBV6-5
TGTGCCAGCAGCCCTGAAGCGGGGGTGGCCGGGACCCAGTACTTC
CASSPEAGVAGTQYF
>-|13|-|TRBJ1-1|TRBV19
TGTGCCAGTAGTATCAGCGGAGACACTGAAGCTTTCTTT
CASSISGDTEAFF
>-|14|-|TRBJ2-1|TRBV27
TGTGCCAGCAGTTTATTTTACTCTGACAATGAGCAGTTCTTC
CASSLFYSDNEQFF
>-|13|-|TRBJ1-5|TRBV28
TGTGCCAGCAGTTTCGGGGGGGGGATATCCCAGCATTTT
CASSFGGGISQHF
>-|14|-|TRBJ2-7|TRBV9
TGTGCCAGCAGCTCGAGCTCCCCGATAGACGAGCAGTACTTC
CASSSSSPIDEQYF
>-|14|-|TRBJ1-1|TRBV4-2
TGTGCCAGCAGCCAAGGGTTTGGGCAGACTGAAGCTTTCTTT
CASSQGFGQTEAFF
>TRBD2|16|-|TRBJ2-1|TRBV4-1
TGCGCCAGCAGCCAGGGGCGGGGACTAGCGGGACATGAGCAGTTCTTC
CASSQGRGLAGHEQFF
>TRBD1|14|-|TRBJ2-7|TRBV28
TGTGCCAGCAGTATGGACAGGGAAATCGACGAGCAGTACTTC
CASSMDREIDEQYF
>TRBD2|15|-|TRBJ2-7|TRBV2
TGTGCCAGCGCGCTGAAGCGGGAGTTCTCCTACGAGCAGTACTTC
CASALKREFSYEQYF
>TRBD2|15|-|TRBJ2-1|TRBV27
TGTGCCAGCAGTTTTACTAGCGGATTCTACAATGAGCAGTTCTTC
CASSFTSGFYNEQFF
>TRBD1|14|-|TRBJ1-2|TRBV9
TGTGCCAGCAGCGTAGCAGGGGGGGGCTATGGCTACACCTTC
CASSVAGGGYGYTF
>-|13|-|TRBJ1-3|TRBV9
TGTGCCAGCATCCGGGGATCGCTTGACACCATATATTTT
CASIRGSLDTIYF
>-|14|-|TRBJ2-1|TRBV6-1
TGTGCCAGCAGGTCCGGGTCCTCCTACAATGAGCAGTTCTTC
CASRSGSSYNEQFF
>-|13|-|TRBJ1-1|TRBV7-6
TGTGCCAGCAGCTTAGTCAGCGACACTGAAGCTTTCTTT
CASSLVSDTEAFF
>-|16|-|TRBJ2-4|TRBV7-9
TGTGCCAGCAGCCCCTTGGAGGCGGGATACAAAAACATTCAGTACTTC
CASSPLEAGYKNIQYF
>TRBD2|15|-|TRBJ2-3|TRBV5-4
TGTGCCAGCAGCCGACTAGCGGAGGGGGCAGATACGCAGTATTTT
CASSRLAEGADTQYF
>-|17|-|TRBJ1-5|TRBV27
TGTGCCAGCAGTTACATTGGAGGCCCGTCGAACAATCAGCCCCAGCATTTT
CASSYIGGPSNNQPQHF
>-|13|-|TRBJ2-7|TRBV4-2
TGTGCCAGCAGCCACGCGGGAAGCTACGAGCAGTACTTC
CASSHAGSYEQYF
>-|13|-|TRBJ2-7|TRBV4-1
TGCGCCAGCAGCCAACTGTCGGACGGCGAGCAGTACTTC
CASSQLSDGEQYF
>-|14|-|TRBJ2-4|TRBV28
TGTGCCAGCAGTTTAAGGGACGGGAAAAACATTCAGTACTTC
CASSLRDGKNIQYF
>-|13|-|TRBJ1-3|TRBV27
TGTGCCAGCAGTCCCCTCGCTGGAAACACCATATATTTT
CASSPLAGNTIYF
>-|13|-|TRBJ2-3|TRBV7-3
TGTGCCAGCAGCTTAATGAGGACAGATACGCAGTATTTT
CASSLMRTDTQYF
>-|12|-|TRBJ2-7|TRBV6-6
TGTGCCAGCAGAACGGGGATCGCCGAGCAGTACTTC
CASRTGIAEQYF
>TRBD1|15|-|TRBJ2-7|TRBV9
TGTGCCAGCAGCTTACGGGACAGCTTGGCCTACGAGCAGTACTTC
CASSLRDSLAYEQYF
>TRBD1|14|-|TRBJ2-5|TRBV6-5
TGTGCCAGCAGTAGGGACAGGGGGCGAGAGACCCAGTACTTC
CASSRDRGRETQYF
>-|11|-|TRBJ2-1|TRBV5-6
TGTGCCAGCAGCTTAGGTGGCGAGCAGTTCTTC
CASSLGGEQFF
>-|18|-|TRBJ2-7|TRBV27
TGTGCCAGCAGCGCCTCCTTGTATGGGCGTCCCTACTCCTACGAGCAGTACTTC
CASSASLYGRPYSYEQYF
>-|13|once|TRBJ1-1|TRBV4-3
TGCGCCAGCAGCCTCGGCGGCGGCACTGAAGCTTTCTTT
CASSLGGGTEAFF
>-|14|-|TRBJ1-2|TRBV30
TGTGCCTGGATAAATACAGGGAGAAACTATGGCTACACCTTC
CAWINTGRNYGYTF
>TRBD1|14|-|TRBJ2-7|TRBV6-1
TGTGCCATCCTCGGGACAGGGGTTTCCTACGAGCAGTACTTC
CAILGTGVSYEQYF
>-|16|-|TRBJ2-4|TRBV11-1
TGTGCCAGCAGCCCCTGGACAGATCAAGCCAAAAACATTCAGTACTTC
CASSPWTDQAKNIQYF
>-|15|-|TRBJ1-1|TRBV15
TGTGCCACCAGCAGGGCCCCAAGGGGGGGCACTGAAGCTTTCTTT
CATSRAPRGGTEAFF
>-|15|-|TRBJ2-1|TRBV6-4
TGTGCCAGCAGTGTTACGGTCCTATCCTACAATGAGCAGTTCTTC
CASSVTVLSYNEQFF
>-|13|-|TRBJ2-1|TRBV5-1
TGCGCCAGCAGCTTTCCGTCCAGATATGAGCAGTTCTTC
CASSFPSRYEQFF
>-|12|-|TRBJ1-1|TRBV19
TGTGCCAGTAGTATCCTGAACACTGAAGCTTTCTTT
CASSILNTEAFF
>-|18|-|TRBJ1-5|TRBV4-1
TGCGCCAGCAGCCAAGTTCTTCACTCTTTGAATAGCAATCAGCCCCAGCATTTT
CASSQVLHSLNSNQPQHF
>-|15|-|TRBJ2-1|TRBV11-2
TGTGCCAGCAGCTTGTCCCCGAGCTCCTACAATGAGCAGTTCTTC
CASSLSPSSYNEQFF
>-|14|-|TRBJ2-7|TRBV28
TGTGCCAGCAGTCCTTACGCTATCTCCTACGAGCAGTACTTC
CASSPYAISYEQYF
>TRBD2|19|-|TRBJ2-7|TRBV7-8
TGTGCCAGCAGCTTAGCGGAAGGGACTAGCGGGAGTAACCCCTACGAGCAGTACTTC
CASSLAEGTSGSNPYEQYF
>TRBD1|16|-|TRBJ1-3|TRBV28
TGTGCCAGCAGCCCAGAGACAGGGACCTCTGGAAACACCATATATTTT
CASSPETGTSGNTIYF
>-|15|-|TRBJ2-7|TRBV28
TGTGCCAGCAGTTTAGACCAGGCCGGTATATACGAGCAGTACTTC
CASSLDQAGIYEQYF
>-|11|-|TRBJ2-5|TRBV2
TGTGCCAGCAGTCCGGAGGGGGAGCAGTACTTC
CASSPEGEQYF
>-|15|-|TRBJ2-1|TRBV19
TGTGCCAGTAGTATACTCCGAGAGGTGGGCAATGAGCAGTTCTTC
CASSILREVGNEQFF
>-|15|-|TRBJ2-1|TRBV18
TGTGCCAGCTCACCCGGCGGGAATTCCTACAATGAGCAGTTCTTC
CASSPGGNSYNEQFF
>-|15|-|TRBJ1-5|TRBV5-6
TGTGCCAGCAGCTTAGGGGCAGGGTTCAATCAGCCCCAGCATTTT
CASSLGAGFNQPQHF
>-|14|-|TRBJ2-7|TRBV28
TGTGCCAGCAGTTTCGGGACAAATTCCTACGAGCAGTACTTC
CASSFGTNSYEQYF
>TRBD2|13|-|TRBJ2-7|TRBV4-1
TGCGCCAGCAGCCTGGGCCGCGGGGGCGAGCAGTACTTC
CASSLGRGGEQYF